The rows below give T cell receptor beta chains drawn from one sample of a study of cytomegalovirus exposure and HLA in healthy donors. TCRdb keeps only in-frame clones here, not all; method: immunoSEQ multiplex PCR. The sample lists about 140,000 clones; 75% to 90% were seen once. Sequencing was carried out using PBMCs. The receptor set was obtained from a female donor in good health and CMV-seronegative. The CDR3 runs from the conserved cysteine through the conserved F or W. A D gene is named only where the DNA matches it firmly. For some rows the clone size is stated as once, few or many, or as a class when expanded; others skip it.

V	size	D	J	CDR3	DNA
TRBV6-5	few	.	TRBJ1-4	CASRAGQINEKLFF	TGTGCCAGCAGGGCCGGACAGATTAATGAAAAACTGTTTTTT
TRBV10-3	.	.	TRBJ2-3	CAISEGSISTDTQYF	TGTGCCATCAGTGAAGGGAGCATTAGCACAGATACGCAGTATTTT
TRBV5-8	.	TRBD1	TRBJ1-5	CASSAGTGGTQPQHF	TGTGCCAGCAGCGCCGGGACAGGGGGCACTCAGCCCCAGCATTTT
TRBV29-1	.	.	TRBJ1-4	CSVEGGSNEKLFF	TGCAGCGTTGAAGGAGGGTCTAATGAAAAACTGTTTTTT
TRBV2	.	.	TRBJ2-7	CASSERQSSSYEQYF	TGTGCCAGCAGTGAAAGACAGAGTAGCTCCTACGAGCAGTACTTC
TRBV27	.	.	TRBJ1-1	CASSPRSSPHFNTEAFF	TGTGCCAGCAGTCCACGGTCGAGCCCGCACTTTAACACTGAAGCTTTCTTT
TRBV18	once	TRBD2	TRBJ2-3	CASSPTGLADTQYF	TGTGCCAGCTCACCAACGGGACTAGCGGATACGCAGTATTTT
TRBV27	.	.	TRBJ2-3	CASSLFPRDTQYF	TGTGCCAGCAGTTTATTCCCCAGAGATACGCAGTATTTT
TRBV2	.	TRBD1	TRBJ2-7	CASRDRGLAYEQYF	TGTGCCAGCAGAGACAGGGGATTAGCCTACGAGCAGTACTTC
TRBV6-5	.	.	TRBJ1-1	CASRLDRGGGEAFF	TGTGCCAGCAGGCTAGACCGGGGAGGAGGTGAAGCTTTCTTT
TRBV12-5	.	TRBD2	TRBJ2-5	CASASRLREGTQYF	TGTGCTAGTGCCTCCCGTCTGCGGGAGGGGACCCAGTACTTC
TRBV5-6	.	.	TRBJ2-2	CASSLTGLSNTGELFF	TGTGCCAGCAGCTTGACGGGACTCTCGAACACCGGGGAGCTGTTTTTT
TRBV2	.	.	TRBJ1-5	CASSGVGVRSNQPQHF	TGTGCCAGCAGTGGAGTCGGGGTACGCAGCAATCAGCCCCAGCATTTT
TRBV6-6	.	.	TRBJ1-1	CATLLGGPTEAFF	TGTGCCACTCTCCTCGGAGGGCCCACTGAAGCTTTCTTT
TRBV28	.	.	TRBJ1-2	CASSFPTVNGYTF	TGTGCCAGCAGTTTTCCGACTGTCAATGGCTACACCTTC
TRBV27	once	TRBD2	TRBJ2-6	CASSLRGTSGISGANVLTF	TGTGCCAGCAGTTTGCGCGGGACTAGCGGGATTTCAGGGGCCAACGTCCTGACTTTC
TRBV28	.	TRBD2	TRBJ2-1	CASSGTSGVFGNEQFF	TGTGCCAGCAGTGGGACTAGCGGAGTCTTTGGGAATGAGCAGTTCTTC
TRBV7-9	.	.	TRBJ2-1	CASSLVLGGESNEQFF	TGTGCCAGCAGCTTAGTTCTCGGCGGGGAAAGCAATGAGCAGTTCTTC
TRBV30	.	TRBD2	TRBJ2-7	CAWRGIAGAYEQYF	TGTGCCTGGAGAGGAATAGCGGGAGCCTACGAGCAGTACTTC
TRBV28	once	TRBD1	TRBJ1-5	CASSPGQLGGHF	TGTGCCAGCAGCCCGGGACAGCTAGGCGGGCATTTT
TRBV5-1	.	TRBD2	TRBJ2-2	CASSPGTSYAGELFF	TGCGCCAGCAGCCCCGGGACTAGCTATGCCGGGGAGCTGTTTTTT
TRBV5-1	.	.	TRBJ2-3	CASSLGRSTDTQYF	TGCGCCAGCAGCTTGGGCAGATCCACAGATACGCAGTATTTT
TRBV18	.	.	TRBJ1-1	CASSPRAPEAFF	TGTGCCAGCTCACCACGGGCTCCTGAAGCTTTCTTT
TRBV27	.	.	TRBJ2-1	CASSLSTANEQFF	TGTGCCAGCAGTTTATCGACAGCCAATGAGCAGTTCTTC
TRBV25-1	.	TRBD2	TRBJ2-3	CASGGRTSGMGDTQYF	TGTGCCAGCGGGGGCCGGACTAGCGGGATGGGAGATACGCAGTATTTT
TRBV27	.	TRBD1	TRBJ1-5	CASSSTGGWDNQPQHF	TGTGCCAGCAGTTCCACAGGGGGCTGGGACAATCAGCCCCAGCATTTT
TRBV2	few	.	TRBJ1-1	CASSEGRGSEAFF	TGTGCCAGCAGTGAAGGGCGGGGATCTGAAGCTTTCTTT
TRBV5-6	.	.	TRBJ2-6	CASSKLTGEYSGANVLTF	TGTGCCAGCAGCAAACTGACAGGAGAATACTCTGGGGCCAACGTCCTGACTTTC
TRBV6-5	few	TRBD1	TRBJ1-1	CASRQGGLNTEAFF	TGTGCCAGCCGACAGGGGGGGTTAAACACTGAAGCTTTCTTT
TRBV2	.	TRBD1	TRBJ1-5	CASSGQARGQPQHF	TGTGCCAGCTCGGGACAGGCAAGGGGTCAGCCCCAGCATTTT
TRBV5-4	.	.	TRBJ2-1	CASSLREFPYNEQFF	TGTGCCAGCAGCTTAAGGGAGTTTCCCTACAATGAGCAGTTCTTC